This TCR beta chain was retrieved from a study of T-cell memory formation after mild COVID-19. Study conclusions and caveats: The study detected some responding clones in pre-infection memory, suggesting cross-reactive memory joined.

This clonotype was seen more than once but under ten times. Its specificity is not known. Trimming took off 1 base at V and 7 bases at J, with 12 bases between the two ends. Germline loops: CDR1 SGHRS, CDR2 YFSETQ. The CDR3 totals 15 residues. TCRdb reprocessed the 5' RACE reads via MiXCR and lists one record per CDR3 protein. The sample lists approximately 410,000 distinct CDR3 sequences; 23% were seen once. The chain uses TRBV5-1 and TRBJ1-6; a weak D match, TRBD1 (5 bases). This receptor was obtained from an adult woman who had mild COVID-19 (a few samples of this study predate the infection). Cell type and time point are not known. Source material: PBMCs or a T cell subset sorted from them (not recorded which). As DNA, the CDR3 is TGCGCCAGCAGCTTGAGGACCGGGGGGAATTCACCCCTCCACTTT. Amino acid sequence: CASSLRTGGNSPLHF.